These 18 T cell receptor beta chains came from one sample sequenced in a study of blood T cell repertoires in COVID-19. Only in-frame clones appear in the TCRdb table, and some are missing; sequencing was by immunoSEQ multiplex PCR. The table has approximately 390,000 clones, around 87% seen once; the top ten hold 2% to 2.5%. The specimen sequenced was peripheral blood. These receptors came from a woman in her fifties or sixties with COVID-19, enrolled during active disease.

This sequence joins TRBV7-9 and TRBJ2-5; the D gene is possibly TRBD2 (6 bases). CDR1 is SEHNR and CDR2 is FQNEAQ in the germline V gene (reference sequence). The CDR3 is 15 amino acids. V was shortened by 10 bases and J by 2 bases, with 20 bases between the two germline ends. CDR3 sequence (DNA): TGTGCCACCGACCCAGATCTTCGGGAGCAAGAGACCCAGTACTTC. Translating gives CATDPDLREQETQYF.

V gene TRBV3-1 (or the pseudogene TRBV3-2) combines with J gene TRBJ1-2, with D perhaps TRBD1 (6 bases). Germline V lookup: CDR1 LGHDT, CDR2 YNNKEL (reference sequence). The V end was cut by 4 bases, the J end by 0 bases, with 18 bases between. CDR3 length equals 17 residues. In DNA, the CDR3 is TGTGCCAGCAGCCCCGGATCGGGAACAGGGTCTAACTATGGCTACACCTTC. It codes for CASSPGSGTGSNYGYTF.

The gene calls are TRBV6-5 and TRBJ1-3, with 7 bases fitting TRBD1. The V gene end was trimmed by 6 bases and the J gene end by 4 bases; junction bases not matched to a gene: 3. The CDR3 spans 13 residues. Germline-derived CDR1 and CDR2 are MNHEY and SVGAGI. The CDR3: CASSVDRGNTIYF. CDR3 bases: TGTGCCAGCAGCGTGGACAGGGGAAACACCATATATTTT.

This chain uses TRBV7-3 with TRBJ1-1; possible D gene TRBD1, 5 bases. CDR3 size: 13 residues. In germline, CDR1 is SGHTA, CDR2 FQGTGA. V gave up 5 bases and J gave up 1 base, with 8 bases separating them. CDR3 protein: CASSVQENTEAFF. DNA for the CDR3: TGTGCCAGCAGCGTACAGGAGAACACTGAAGCTTTCTTT.

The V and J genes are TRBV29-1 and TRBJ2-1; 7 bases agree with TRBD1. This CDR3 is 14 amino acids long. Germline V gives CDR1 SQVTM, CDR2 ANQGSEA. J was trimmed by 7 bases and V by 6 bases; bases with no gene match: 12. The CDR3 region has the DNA TGCAGCGTAGACCCTCGACAGGGTACAAATGAGCAGTTCTTC. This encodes CSVDPRQGTNEQFF.

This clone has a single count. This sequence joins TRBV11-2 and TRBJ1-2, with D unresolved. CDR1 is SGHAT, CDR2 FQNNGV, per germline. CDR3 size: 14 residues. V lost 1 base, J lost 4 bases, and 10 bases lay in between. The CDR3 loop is CASSLAPSFYGYTF. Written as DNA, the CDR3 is TGTGCCAGCAGCTTAGCCCCCAGTTTCTATGGCTACACCTTC. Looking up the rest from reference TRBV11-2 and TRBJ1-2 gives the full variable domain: EAGVAQSPRYKIIEKRQSVAFWCNPISGHATLYWYQQILGQGPKLLIQFQNNGVVDDSQLPKDRFSAERLKGVDSTLKIQPAKLEDSAVYLCASSLAPSFYGYTFGSGTRLTVV.

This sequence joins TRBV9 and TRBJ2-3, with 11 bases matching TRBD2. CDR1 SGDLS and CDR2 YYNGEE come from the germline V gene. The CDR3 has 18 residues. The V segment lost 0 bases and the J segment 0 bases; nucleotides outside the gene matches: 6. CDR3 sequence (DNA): TGTGCCAGCAGCGTAGGACTAGCGGGGAGCCTTAGCACAGATACGCAGTATTTT. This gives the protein CASSVGLAGSLSTDTQYF.

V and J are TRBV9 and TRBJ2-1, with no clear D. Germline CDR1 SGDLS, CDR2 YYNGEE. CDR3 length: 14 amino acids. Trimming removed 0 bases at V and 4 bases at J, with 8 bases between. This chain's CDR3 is CASSVGSVYNEQFF. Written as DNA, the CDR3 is TGTGCCAGCAGCGTAGGTTCCGTATACAATGAGCAGTTCTTC.

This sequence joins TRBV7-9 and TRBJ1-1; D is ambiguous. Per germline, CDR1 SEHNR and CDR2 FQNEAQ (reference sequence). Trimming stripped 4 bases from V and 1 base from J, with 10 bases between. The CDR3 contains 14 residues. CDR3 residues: CASSSSLGNTEAFF. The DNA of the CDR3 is TGTGCCAGCAGCTCCAGCCTAGGGAACACTGAAGCTTTCTTT.

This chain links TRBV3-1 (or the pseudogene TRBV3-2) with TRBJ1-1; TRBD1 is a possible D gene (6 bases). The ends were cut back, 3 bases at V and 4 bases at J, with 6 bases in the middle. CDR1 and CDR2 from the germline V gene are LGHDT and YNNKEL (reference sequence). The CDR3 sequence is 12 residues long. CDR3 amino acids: CASSQGATEAFF. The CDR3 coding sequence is TGTGCCAGCAGCCAGGGGGCCACTGAAGCTTTCTTT.

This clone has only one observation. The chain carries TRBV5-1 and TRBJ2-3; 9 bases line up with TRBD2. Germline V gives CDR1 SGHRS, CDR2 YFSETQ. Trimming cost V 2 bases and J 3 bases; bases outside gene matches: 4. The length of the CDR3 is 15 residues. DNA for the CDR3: TGCGCCAGCAGCTTTACGGGACTAGCAACAGATACGCAGTATTTT. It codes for CASSFTGLATDTQYF.

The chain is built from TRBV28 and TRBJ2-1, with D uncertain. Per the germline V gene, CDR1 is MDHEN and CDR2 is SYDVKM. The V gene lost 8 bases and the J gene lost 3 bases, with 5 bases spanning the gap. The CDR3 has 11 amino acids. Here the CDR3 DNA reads TGTGCCAGCGGCAGCTACAATGAGCAGTTCTTC. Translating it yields CASGSYNEQFF.

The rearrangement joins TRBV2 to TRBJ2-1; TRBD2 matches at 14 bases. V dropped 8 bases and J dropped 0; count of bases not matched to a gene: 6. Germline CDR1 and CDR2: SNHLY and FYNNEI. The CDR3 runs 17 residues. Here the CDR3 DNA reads TGTGCCAGCCGAACGACTAGCGGGGGGGGCTCCTACAATGAGCAGTTCTTC. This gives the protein CASRTTSGGGSYNEQFF.

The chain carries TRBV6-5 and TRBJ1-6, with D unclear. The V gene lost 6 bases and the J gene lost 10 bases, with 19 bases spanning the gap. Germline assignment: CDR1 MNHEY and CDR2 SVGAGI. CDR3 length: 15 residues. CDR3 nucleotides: TGTGCCAGCAGCGTTCTCATGACTTCCACCTCACCCCTCCACTTT. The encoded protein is CASSVLMTSTSPLHF.

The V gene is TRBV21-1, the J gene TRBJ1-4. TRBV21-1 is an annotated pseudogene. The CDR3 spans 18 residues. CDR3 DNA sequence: TGTGCCAGCAGCCCCGAGGACCTCTGGAGGGGCCTTGATGAAAAACTGTTTTTT. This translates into CASSPEDLWRGLDEKLFF.

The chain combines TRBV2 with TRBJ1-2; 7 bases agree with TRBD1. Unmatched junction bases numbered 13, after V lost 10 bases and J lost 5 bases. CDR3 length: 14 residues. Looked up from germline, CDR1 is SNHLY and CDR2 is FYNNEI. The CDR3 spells CATSSTGSGYGYTF. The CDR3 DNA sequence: TGTGCCACTAGCTCGACAGGGTCGGGGTATGGCTACACCTTC.

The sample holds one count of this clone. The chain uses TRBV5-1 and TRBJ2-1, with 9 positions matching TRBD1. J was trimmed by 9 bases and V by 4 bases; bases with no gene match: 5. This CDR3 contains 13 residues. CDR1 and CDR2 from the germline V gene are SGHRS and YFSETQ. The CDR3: CASSGDRVAEQFF. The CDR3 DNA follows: TGCGCCAGCAGCGGGGACAGGGTAGCTGAGCAGTTCTTC.

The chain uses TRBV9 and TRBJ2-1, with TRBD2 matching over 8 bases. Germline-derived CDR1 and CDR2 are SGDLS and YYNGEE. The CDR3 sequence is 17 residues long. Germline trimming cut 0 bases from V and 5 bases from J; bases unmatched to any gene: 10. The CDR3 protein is CASSVEGRGAWHNEQFF. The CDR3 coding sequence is TGTGCCAGCAGCGTAGAGGGGCGGGGGGCTTGGCACAATGAGCAGTTCTTC. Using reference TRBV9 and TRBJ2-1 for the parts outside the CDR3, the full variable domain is DSGVTQTPKHLITATGQRVTLRCSPRSGDLSVYWYQQSLDQGLQFLIQYYNGEERAKGNILERFSAQQFPDLHSELNLSSLELGDSALYFCASSVEGRGAWHNEQFFGPGTRLTVL.